Presented here are 30 T cell receptor beta chains from one specimen sequenced in a study of identical twins. TCRdb re-analysed the 5' RACE reads in MiXCR, keeping a single row per CDR3 protein. Of fewer than 650,000 distinct CDR3 sequences in the sample, 7.1% are singletons; the top ten hold roughly 1.5%. These sequences were also reported in another study, on yellow fever vaccine responses in identical twins.

Sequenced input: PBMCs. These receptors came from a woman younger than 35 in good health.

This clonotype was seen repeatedly, ten times or more. J is TRBJ2-7 and V is TRBV11-2, with a weak D call TRBD1 (5 bases). The CDR3 extends over 14 amino acids. Trimming removed 4 bases at V and 3 bases at J, with 13 bases between. Per the germline V gene, CDR1 is SGHAT and CDR2 is FQNNGV. CDR3 amino acids: CASSWSTQGYEQYF. Written as DNA, the CDR3 is TGTGCCAGCAGCTGGTCTACCCAGGGCTACGAGCAGTACTTC.

This rearrangement joins TRBV6-1 to TRBJ2-1; tentative D call: TRBD2 (5 bases). The ends were cut back, 4 bases at V and 6 bases at J, with 13 bases in the middle. CDR1 MNHNS and CDR2 SASEGT come from the germline V gene. The CDR3 is 14 amino acids. CDR3 DNA sequence: TGTGCCAGCAGTGCCGGGGATGGGCTCAATGAGCAGTTCTTC. As protein: CASSAGDGLNEQFF.

A few counts support this clonotype. In nucleotides, the CDR3 is TGCAGTGCTAGAGATATTGGAGCTAGCCCTTCCTACAATGAGCAGTTCTTC. Translation gives CSARDIGASPSYNEQFF. The rearrangement uses TRBV20-1 and TRBJ2-1, with D tentatively TRBD2 (5 bases). CDR1 DFQATT and CDR2 SNEGSKA come from the germline V gene (reference sequence). The CDR3 loop spans 17 amino acids. Trimming took 0 bases from V and 1 from J, leaving 16 bases between them.

There are a few counts of this clonotype. The genes are TRBV20-1 and TRBJ2-3; no clear D gene. The CDR3 contains 13 residues. Trimming pared 0 bases from V and 4 bases from J, leaving 8 bases between. CDR1 and CDR2 from the germline V gene are DFQATT and SNEGSKA (reference sequence). This CDR3 is CSARESRADTQYF. Here the CDR3 DNA reads TGCAGTGCTAGAGAATCTAGGGCAGATACGCAGTATTTT.

Only a few counts were recorded for this clonotype. The chain combines TRBV5-6 with TRBJ2-5; D perhaps matches TRBD1 (6 bases). Germline V lookup: CDR1 SGHDT, CDR2 YYEEEE. With 2 bases removed from V and 1 base from J, the gap between germline ends came to 15 bases. The CDR3 extends over 16 amino acids. The CDR3 DNA reads TGTGCCAGCAGCTTCACACAGGGCGACCCCCAAGAGACCCAGTACTTC. This gives the protein CASSFTQGDPQETQYF.

This clonotype showed up many times. The V and J genes are TRBV12-3 or TRBV12-4 and TRBJ1-6; TRBD1 agrees at 7 bases. CDR3 length equals 15 residues. J was trimmed by 4 bases and V by 5 bases; bases with no gene match: 5. Here the CDR3 DNA reads TGTGCCAGCAGTCTAGACAGGGTTTATAATTCACCCCTCCACTTT. Residues: CASSLDRVYNSPLHF.

This clonotype was seen once. The CDR3 is CATSDLLHEQFF. The CDR3 nucleotides read TGTGCCACCAGTGATTTGTTGCATGAGCAGTTCTTC. The chain has TRBV24-1 and TRBJ2-1, with D uncertain. Germline CDR1 is KGHDR and CDR2 is SFDVKD. This CDR3 region has 12 residues. V shed 0 bases and J shed 8 bases, with 4 bases lying between them.

This sequence joins TRBV20-1 and TRBJ2-2; D might be TRBD1 (6 bases). Germline-derived CDR1 and CDR2 are DFQATT and SNEGSKA (reference sequence). Trimming stripped 1 base from V and 1 base from J, with 13 bases between. CDR3 length: 16 amino acids. CDR3: CSARGGLVVNTGELFF. The DNA for the CDR3 is TGCAGTGCTAGAGGGGGGCTAGTGGTGAACACCGGGGAGCTGTTTTTT.

This clonotype showed up many times. The rearrangement links TRBV11-2 to TRBJ1-2; the D is unclear. Trimming shortened V by 2 bases and J by 6 bases, and 16 bases separated the two germline ends. Germline lookup yields CDR1 SGHAT and CDR2 FQNNGV. This CDR3 has 15 amino acids. The CDR3 loop reads CASSLSFANYNGYTF. CDR3 bases: TGTGCCAGCAGCTTAAGTTTCGCCAATTACAATGGCTACACCTTC.

This sequence joins TRBV29-1 and TRBJ1-1, with D possibly being TRBD1 (5 bases). The CDR3 is 12 residues long. CDR1 and CDR2 (germline): SQVTM, ANQGSEA. V gave up 1 base and J gave up 8 bases, with 11 bases separating them. The CDR3 DNA reads TGCAGCGTTGAAGGTCGATACAGGGAAGCTTTCTTT. It specifies CSVEGRYREAFF.

The chain joins TRBV7-2 to TRBJ2-7; the match to TRBD1 covers 9 bases. V gave up 0 bases and J gave up 2 bases; unmatched junction bases: 5. There are 16 residues in the CDR3. Germline values: CDR1 SGHTA, CDR2 FQGNSA. DNA of the CDR3: TGTGCCAGCAGCTTAGCAGGGGACAGGGTCCCCTACGAGCAGTACTTC. Its protein product is CASSLAGDRVPYEQYF.

This clonotype was seen at least ten times. V is TRBV5-1 and J is TRBJ2-5, with D possibly being TRBD1 (5 bases). Looked up from germline, CDR1 is SGHRS and CDR2 is YFSETQ. V gave up 4 bases and J gave up 2 bases, with 12 bases separating them. This CDR3 has 14 residues. The CDR3 reads CASSADRIQETQYF. The CDR3 DNA sequence: TGCGCCAGCAGCGCAGACAGAATACAAGAGACCCAGTACTTC.

The chain joins TRBV20-1 to TRBJ2-1, with 9 bases matching TRBD1. CDR3 size: 15 residues. The V and J ends lost 6 bases and 0 bases, in that order; junction bases with no gene match: 6. Germline loops: CDR1 DFQATT, CDR2 SNEGSKA (reference sequence). The CDR3 spells CSATKDRGSYNEQFF. The CDR3 DNA sequence: TGCAGTGCAACGAAGGACAGGGGCTCCTACAATGAGCAGTTCTTC.

At least ten counts were recorded for this clonotype. CDR3 in DNA: TGTGCCAGCAGTTGGACAAGTCAAGCCTACAATGAGCAGTTCTTC. It translates to CASSWTSQAYNEQFF. The J gene is TRBJ2-1, the V gene TRBV28; possible D gene TRBD1, 5 bases. Trimming shortened V by 4 bases and J by 2 bases, and 12 bases separated the two germline ends. CDR1 MDHEN and CDR2 SYDVKM come from the germline V gene. The CDR3 runs 15 residues.

This clonotype was observed a handful of times. The chain is built from TRBV5-1 and TRBJ2-4; D gene ambiguous. Germline CDR1 and CDR2: SGHRS and YFSETQ. V lost 4 bases, J lost 4 bases, and 9 bases lay in between. The CDR3 extends over 13 amino acids. This CDR3 is CASSQGPKNIQYF. The CDR3 nucleotides are TGCGCCAGCAGCCAAGGACCGAAAAACATTCAGTACTTC.

This rearrangement joins TRBV28 to TRBJ2-5; 7 positions agree with TRBD1. V lost 5 bases to trimming and J lost 2 bases; unmatched junction nucleotides: 11. Germline CDR1 MDHEN, CDR2 SYDVKM. This CDR3 comprises 16 residues. The CDR3 protein is CASSRNRGEEQETQYF. The CDR3 coding sequence is TGTGCCAGCAGTCGTAACAGGGGAGAGGAGCAAGAGACCCAGTACTTC.

The V call is TRBV14, the J call TRBJ2-7; unclear D gene. This CDR3 region has 15 residues. In germline, CDR1 is SGHDN, CDR2 FVKESK. Trimming pared 4 bases from V and 6 bases from J, leaving 19 bases between. The CDR3 here is CASSLEMTRAAEQYF. The CDR3 coding sequence is TGTGCCAGCAGCCTTGAGATGACCCGTGCGGCCGAGCAGTACTTC.

This clonotype occurred a few times. The chain employs TRBV5-1 and TRBJ2-1, with 12 bases aligning to TRBD2. Unmatched junction bases numbered 11, after V lost 4 bases and J lost 3 bases. Per the germline V gene, CDR1 is SGHRS and CDR2 is YFSETQ. The CDR3 is made up of 18 amino acids. CDR3 nucleotide sequence: TGCGCCAGCAGCAAAACGACTAGCGGGAGTAGTCTCTACAATGAGCAGTTCTTC. This codes for CASSKTTSGSSLYNEQFF. Filled out from reference TRBV5-1 and TRBJ2-1, the complete variable domain reads KAGVTQTPRYLIKTRGQQVTLSCSPISGHRSVSWYQQTPGQGLQFLFEYFSETQRNKGNFPGRFSGRQFSNSRSEMNVSTLELGDSALYLCASSKTTSGSSLYNEQFFGPGTRLTVL.

V is TRBV24-1 and J is TRBJ2-2; D ambiguous. CDR1 is KGHDR and CDR2 is SFDVKD in the germline V gene. The CDR3 is made up of 15 amino acids. Trimming removed 5 bases from V and 1 base from J, with 10 bases in between. As DNA, the CDR3 is TGTGCCACCAGTGTCGGCAGGCGGAACACCGGGGAGCTGTTTTTT. It yields the protein CATSVGRRNTGELFF.

In its sample, this clonotype was seen a few times. This rearrangement joins TRBV3-1 to TRBJ1-1; weak D call: TRBD1 (5 bases). The V end was cut by 1 base, the J end by 7 bases, with 10 bases between. The V gene's germline CDR1 is LGHDT and CDR2 YNNKEL (reference sequence). The CDR3 totals 13 residues. The CDR3 protein is CASSQGGAVEAFF. The CDR3 DNA follows: TGTGCCAGCAGCCAAGGGGGCGCCGTTGAAGCTTTCTTT.

This clonotype was picked up a small number of times. The V call is TRBV5-6, the J call TRBJ2-5, with TRBD2 matching 8 bases. Looked up from germline, CDR1 is SGHDT and CDR2 is YYEEEE. J was trimmed by 2 bases and V by 2 bases; bases with no gene match: 11. This CDR3 region has 17 residues. The CDR3: CASSLLSGLGGQETQYF. For the CDR3, the DNA is TGTGCCAGCAGCTTATTGTCGGGACTAGGGGGGCAAGAGACCCAGTACTTC.

This clonotype has ten or more counts. The V and J genes are TRBV11-2 and TRBJ2-7; the D is unclear. The V and J ends lost 0 bases and 4 bases respectively, with 7 bases between them. This CDR3 has 13 amino acids. Germline V lookup: CDR1 SGHAT, CDR2 FQNNGV. In nucleotides, the CDR3 is TGTGCCAGCAGCTTAGATATTAGATACGAGCAGTACGTC. This gives the protein CASSLDIRYEQYV.

The chain links TRBV12-3 or TRBV12-4 to TRBJ2-6; D perhaps matches TRBD2 (5 bases). V was cut by 5 bases and J by 2 bases, with 10 bases left in between. The CDR3 consists of 15 residues. Here the CDR3 reads CASSTAAAGANVLTF. For the CDR3, the DNA is TGTGCCAGCAGTACAGCGGCAGCTGGGGCCAACGTCCTGACTTTC.

The chain uses TRBV2 and TRBJ2-3, with D tentatively TRBD2 (6 bases). The V end was cut by 4 bases, the J end by 5 bases, with 19 bases between. This CDR3 has 16 residues. Germline CDR1 reads SNHLY; CDR2 reads FYNNEI. The CDR3 DNA reads TGTGCCAGCAGTGTCCTATTGGCGGGATATGTAGATACGCAGTATTTT. This gives the protein CASSVLLAGYVDTQYF. Based on the CDR3 plus reference TRBV2 and TRBJ2-3, the full variable domain is EPEVTQTPSHQVTQMGQEVILRCVPISNHLYFYWYRQILGQKVEFLVSFYNNEISEKSEIFDDQFSVERPDGSNFTLKIRSTKLEDSAMYFCASSVLLAGYVDTQYFGPGTRLTVL.

This clonotype appeared a few times. Here the CDR3 reads CATSRVMTGTSAHEQYF. CDR3 DNA sequence: TGTGCCACCAGCAGAGTTATGACTGGGACTAGCGCCCACGAGCAGTACTTC. The rearrangement links TRBV15 to TRBJ2-7; 10 bases match TRBD2. The germline gives CDR1 LNHNV, CDR2 YYDKDF (reference sequence). CDR3 length equals 17 residues. Trimming took 1 base from V and 5 from J; bases not matched to a gene: 11.

The chain uses TRBV3-1 and TRBJ2-3, with TRBD2 identical over 9 bases. The CDR3 sequence is 17 residues long. V gave up 2 bases and J gave up 1 base; unmatched junction bases: 7. Germline V gives CDR1 LGHDT, CDR2 YNNKEL (reference sequence). DNA of the CDR3: TGTGCCAGCAGCCAAAGTCTGCGGGGGGGCCGCACAGATACGCAGTATTTT. Amino acid sequence: CASSQSLRGGRTDTQYF.

This clonotype was seen a handful of times. CDR3 sequence reads: CASSLDRLSGYTF. CDR3 DNA: TGTGCCAGCAGCTTGGACAGGTTAAGCGGCTACACCTTC. The chain is built from TRBV5-5 and TRBJ1-2; possibly TRBD1 for D (5 bases). Between the trimmed V and J ends, which lost 0 bases and 8 bases, there was a span of 11 bases. The length of the CDR3 is 13 residues. The germline V gene encodes CDR1 SGHKS and CDR2 YYEKEE (reference sequence).

DNA for the CDR3: TGCAGCGTTGAAGGGACAACTAGGGACACTGAAGCTTTCTTT. Translated: CSVEGTTRDTEAFF. The chain couples TRBV29-1 to TRBJ1-1, with TRBD1 as a possible D gene (5 bases). V was clipped by 1 base and J by 3 bases, with 12 bases between them. The V gene's germline CDR1 is SQVTM and CDR2 ANQGSEA. The length of the CDR3 is 14 residues.

The CDR3 coding sequence is TGCAGCGAGATAGAGGGGAACACTGAAGCTTTCTTT. This gives the protein CSEIEGNTEAFF. This rearrangement joins TRBV29-1 to TRBJ1-1; the D is unclear. The CDR3 loop spans 12 amino acids. Per germline, CDR1 SQVTM and CDR2 ANQGSEA. Trimming took off 7 bases at V and 1 base at J, with 10 bases between the two ends.

This clonotype was seen only a few times. The V call is TRBV29-1, the J call TRBJ2-5, with D perhaps TRBD2 (7 bases). Germline CDR1 SQVTM, CDR2 ANQGSEA. There are 15 residues in the CDR3. Between the trimmed V and J ends, which lost 3 bases and 4 bases, there was a span of 18 bases. The CDR3 nucleotides are TGCAGCGTTGAGGTTGGAGGGGGGGGCGGAGAGACCCAGTACTTC. Residues: CSVEVGGGGGETQYF.